This TCR beta chain was documented in a study of beta chain features in type 1 diabetes. Study summary: All samples yielded 107,917,701 examined sorted cells.

cDNA synthesis used the whole RNA isolate, giving expressed TCRB sequences. Assay: immunoSEQ multiplex PCR; the TCRdb copy retains only in-frame clones and omits some. The sample lists roughly 160,000 clones, about 8% seen once, with 0.94% in the top ten. General observations from the study: The naive, central memory and Treg TCRB repertoires looked more alike in patients than they did in healthy donors. TCRB CDR3s were moderately but significantly shorter in Type 1 diabetes patients in all four CD4+ subsets. Type 1 diabetes patients had VDJ junctions that carried fewer insertions and more deletions.

Trimming left V 5 bases short and J 4 bases short, with 23 bases between. The germline V gene has CDR1 SGHTA and CDR2 FQGTGA. The CDR3 is 17 residues long. To note about this clone: Its cognate antigen is unknown.

Sample: central memory CD4+ T cells from blood. The receptor's source is a middle-aged woman with type 1 diabetes. The chain recombines TRBV7-3 with TRBJ1-1, with TRBD1 as a possible D gene (5 bases). CDR3 residues: CASSPRRGRLVCTEAFF. DNA of the CDR3: TGTGCCAGCAGCCCGCGGCGGGGGAGGTTGGTATGCACTGAAGCTTTCTTT.